This TCR beta chain was profiled in a study of identical twins. A universal primer site came from template switching; cDNA carried unique molecular identifiers. TCRdb used MiXCR to reprocess the 5' RACE reads, holding one entry per CDR3 protein. The table lists around 370,000 distinct CDR3 sequences, roughly 9% of them singletons. General study points: Out-of-frame sharing of TCR alpha in monozygotic twins was underestimated by models. Alpha sequences out of frame and shared by twins had excess low generation probability.

Healthy Caucasian individuals made up all the donors. This clonotype has ten or more counts. Antigen unknown. Sequenced material: naive T cells sorted from blood. The clonotype was recovered from a woman aged 50 to 60 in good health.

This chain's CDR3 is CASSLQGWNEQFF. For the CDR3, the DNA is TGTGCCAGCAGCCTCCAGGGTTGGAATGAGCAGTTCTTC. The V call is TRBV3-1, the J call TRBJ2-1; possibly TRBD1 for D (5 bases). CDR1 is LGHDT, CDR2 YNNKEL, per germline (reference sequence). V was shortened by 4 bases and J by 7 bases, with 11 bases between the two germline ends. CDR3 length: 13 residues.